These T cell receptor beta chains were read from a single sample in a study of blood T cells in healthy people across ages. TCRdb reanalysed the 5' RACE reads using MiXCR and keeps one entry per CDR3 protein. The sample contains about 290,000 distinct CDR3 sequences, roughly 27% of which appear only once. The material sequenced was blood. Source of these receptors: a woman between 65 and 79 years old in good health. Both conserved end residues are part of each CDR3. Each record gives: clone size, J gene, V gene, D gene, CDR3 protein, CDR3 DNA. A D gene is named only where the DNA matches it firmly. Clone size appears in some rows only: once, few, many, or a class for an expanded clone.

clone_size: few; j_call: TRBJ2-1; v_call: TRBV7-8; d_call: NA; cdr3_aa: CASSPRDGGSYSEQFF; cdr3_nt: TGTGCCAGCAGCCCCCGGGACGGCGGCTCCTACAGTGAGCAGTTCTTC
clone_size: few; j_call: TRBJ2-1; v_call: TRBV14; d_call: TRBD2; cdr3_aa: CASGKSGSDQYNEQFF; cdr3_nt: TGTGCCAGCGGGAAGAGCGGGAGCGACCAATACAATGAGCAGTTCTTC
clone_size: NA; j_call: TRBJ2-5; v_call: TRBV28; d_call: TRBD2; cdr3_aa: CASSQGLAGGETQCF; cdr3_nt: TGTGCCAGCAGTCAAGGACTAGCGGGAGGGGAGACCCAGTGCTTC
clone_size: NA; j_call: TRBJ2-5; v_call: TRBV7-9; d_call: NA; cdr3_aa: CASSLWQGGYRETQYF; cdr3_nt: TGTGCCAGCAGCTTATGGCAGGGAGGTTACAGGGAGACCCAGTACTTC
clone_size: few; j_call: TRBJ2-3; v_call: TRBV4-3; d_call: NA; cdr3_aa: CASSQGLVRADTQYF; cdr3_nt: TGCGCCAGCAGCCAAGGTCTCGTCCGAGCAGATACGCAGTATTTT
clone_size: few; j_call: TRBJ1-1; v_call: TRBV15; d_call: NA; cdr3_aa: CATSREGPRENTEAFF; cdr3_nt: TGTGCCACCAGCAGAGAGGGGCCCCGGGAGAACACTGAAGCTTTCTTT
clone_size: NA; j_call: TRBJ2-3; v_call: TRBV28; d_call: NA; cdr3_aa: CASSPTVVASTDTQYF; cdr3_nt: TGTGCCAGCAGCCCCACCGTGGTAGCCTCCACAGATACGCAGTATTTT
clone_size: few; j_call: TRBJ2-1; v_call: TRBV20-1; d_call: TRBD1; cdr3_aa: CSASGQGRGYEQFF; cdr3_nt: TGCAGTGCTAGCGGACAGGGAAGGGGCTATGAGCAGTTCTTC
clone_size: NA; j_call: TRBJ2-7; v_call: TRBV10-3; d_call: TRBD1; cdr3_aa: CAIMNGQGASYEQYF; cdr3_nt: TGTGCCATCATGAATGGACAGGGTGCGTCCTACGAGCAGTACTTC
clone_size: few; j_call: TRBJ2-1; v_call: TRBV27; d_call: NA; cdr3_aa: CASRERAVASYNEQFF; cdr3_nt: TGTGCCAGCAGAGAGCGGGCAGTAGCATCCTACAATGAGCAGTTCTTC
clone_size: few; j_call: TRBJ2-5; v_call: TRBV4-1; d_call: TRBD2; cdr3_aa: CASSTPSGKGMTQYF; cdr3_nt: TGCGCCAGCAGCACCCCTAGCGGGAAGGGTATGACCCAGTACTTC
clone_size: few; j_call: TRBJ2-7; v_call: TRBV28; d_call: NA; cdr3_aa: CASRESSGTDSYEQYF; cdr3_nt: TGTGCCAGCAGAGAGAGTTCCGGGACGGACTCCTACGAGCAGTACTTC
clone_size: NA; j_call: TRBJ2-5; v_call: TRBV6-5; d_call: NA; cdr3_aa: CASSYSRGVETQYF; cdr3_nt: TGTGCCAGCAGTTACTCGAGGGGGGTGGAGACCCAGTACTTC
clone_size: few; j_call: TRBJ1-1; v_call: TRBV5-6; d_call: TRBD1; cdr3_aa: CASSYPTGGAFF; cdr3_nt: TGTGCCAGCAGCTATCCGACAGGGGGGGCTTTCTTT
clone_size: few; j_call: TRBJ2-1; v_call: TRBV11-2; d_call: NA; cdr3_aa: CASSSHRAPGHEQFF; cdr3_nt: TGTGCCAGCAGCTCCCACCGGGCCCCCGGGCATGAGCAGTTCTTC
clone_size: once; j_call: TRBJ2-5; v_call: TRBV4-1; d_call: NA; cdr3_aa: CASSQDLESETQYF; cdr3_nt: TGCGCCAGCAGCCAAGATTTGGAGTCGGAGACCCAGTACTTC
clone_size: few; j_call: TRBJ2-3; v_call: TRBV20-1; d_call: TRBD2; cdr3_aa: CSAPPGLDTDTQYF; cdr3_nt: TGCAGTGCTCCACCGGGACTAGACACAGATACGCAGTATTTT
clone_size: NA; j_call: TRBJ1-4; v_call: TRBV20-1; d_call: TRBD1; cdr3_aa: CSALRTGGIGEKLFF; cdr3_nt: TGCAGTGCTCTCCGGACAGGGGGTATAGGGGAAAAACTGTTTTTT
clone_size: few; j_call: TRBJ2-1; v_call: TRBV19; d_call: NA; cdr3_aa: CASSSGGSYNEQFF; cdr3_nt: TGTGCCAGTAGTTCCGGTGGGTCCTACAATGAGCAGTTCTTC